This record looks at one T cell receptor (beta chain) sequence and its context. Its specificity is not known. Sequencing was performed with immunoSEQ multiplex PCR; in TCRdb, only in-frame clones are kept and a portion is missing. The sample has approximately 90,000 clones; 75% to 80% are singletons. The data were taken from a study of cytotoxic CD8 clonotypes in ibrutinib-treated CLL. Whole-study context: Enrolment comprised some twelve relapsed/refractory and about 14 treatment-naive patients; roughly 17 were IGHV unmutated. Study-level points and caveats: In comparison with age-matched healthy donors, baseline clonality was higher and tracked circulating CD8+ T-cell counts.

The sequence derives from a human donor with chronic lymphocytic leukemia. The specimen comprised PBMCs, sampled after 24 months of ibrutinib treatment.

CDR3 sequence reads: CASSPGQLYGYTF. The CDR3 bases are TGTGCCAGCTCCCCCGGACAGCTCTATGGCTACACCTTC. This chain links TRBV18 with TRBJ1-2, with D perhaps matching TRBD1 (6 bases). The germline V gene has CDR1 KGHSH and CDR2 LQKENI. This CDR3 has 13 residues. Deletions cut 6 bases from V and 4 bases from J, with 12 bases between.